Below are 24 T cell receptor beta chains sequenced from a single sample in a study of blood T cell repertoires in COVID-19. The method was immunoSEQ multiplex PCR; TCRdb's version includes in-frame clones alone and lacks a portion of them. The table includes about 34,000 clones, roughly 75% detected once. The sequencing sample was made of peripheral blood. The receptors here all came from a man older than 75 with active or convalescent COVID-19.

This clone came up a few times. The V call is TRBV10-1, the J call TRBJ2-2, with 9 bases identical to TRBD1. Unmatched junction bases numbered 3, after V lost 6 bases and J lost 4 bases. This CDR3 is built from 14 residues. Germline lookup yields CDR1 WNHNN and CDR2 SYGVQD (reference sequence). The CDR3 bases are TGCGCCAGCAGCCAGACAGGGGGCACCGGGGAGCTGTTTTTT. This encodes CASSQTGGTGELFF.

This clone was observed once. The V call is TRBV11-3, the J call TRBJ1-2; 8 bases agree with TRBD1. CDR3 length: 12 amino acids. Germline-derived CDR1 and CDR2 are SGHNT and YENEEA. V lost 6 bases to trimming and J lost 8 bases; unmatched junction nucleotides: 5. CDR3 in amino acids: CASSSQGEGYTF. The DNA of the CDR3 is TGTGCCAGCAGTTCACAGGGGGAAGGCTACACCTTC.

The chain uses TRBV11-3 and TRBJ2-3; 10 bases are a match to TRBD2. Unmatched junction bases numbered 8, after V lost 2 bases and J lost 6 bases. The germline V gene encodes CDR1 SGHNT and CDR2 YENEEA. The CDR3 consists of 16 residues. The CDR3 DNA reads TGTGCCAGCAGCTTACCTAGCGGGAGCGGTTTGGATACGCAGTATTTT. This gives the protein CASSLPSGSGLDTQYF. The full variable domain, with the rest looked up from reference TRBV11-3 and TRBJ2-3, is EAGVVQSPRYKIIEKKQPVAFWCNPISGHNTLYWYLQNLGQGPELLIRYENEEAVDDSQLPKDRFSAERLKGVDSTLKIQPAELGDSAVYLCASSLPSGSGLDTQYFGPGTRLTVL.

This chain links TRBV7-8 with TRBJ1-2, with a tentative D call TRBD1 (6 bases). The CDR3 consists of 14 residues. V was shortened by 1 base and J by 8 bases, with 14 bases between the two germline ends. Germline assignment: CDR1 SGHVS and CDR2 FQNEAQ. The CDR3 here is CASSLDQGGGGYTF. Written as DNA, the CDR3 is TGTGCCAGCAGCTTAGATCAAGGGGGTGGGGGCTACACCTTC.

The chain is built from TRBV14 and TRBJ1-4; no definite D call. Germline values: CDR1 SGHDN, CDR2 FVKESK. V lost 2 bases to trimming and J lost 8 bases, with 15 bases between them. This CDR3 has 15 residues. The CDR3 sequence is CASSQTGVLGEKLFF. Here the CDR3 DNA reads TGTGCCAGCAGCCAAACCGGGGTTCTGGGGGAAAAACTGTTTTTT.

This sequence joins TRBV12-3 or TRBV12-4 and TRBJ1-2; 8 bases match TRBD1. This CDR3 has 12 residues. V lost 5 bases and J lost 5; bases outside the gene matches: 1. The CDR3: CASSRTGYGYTF. The CDR3 coding sequence is TGTGCCAGCAGTCGGACAGGGTATGGCTACACCTTC.

The chain employs TRBV28 and TRBJ1-3; the match to TRBD1 covers 8 bases. CDR1 MDHEN and CDR2 SYDVKM come from the germline V gene. This CDR3 is built from 15 residues. Unmatched junction bases numbered 6, after V lost 5 bases and J lost 3 bases. CDR3 residues: CASSPTQGVGNTIYF. The CDR3 region has the DNA TGTGCCAGCAGTCCCACACAGGGGGTTGGAAACACCATATATTTT.

The gene calls are TRBV28 and TRBJ2-2, with D possibly TRBD2 on 7 matching bases. Trimming took 11 bases from V and 1 from J, leaving 17 bases between them. The germline V gene has CDR1 MDHEN and CDR2 SYDVKM. The CDR3 runs to 15 residues. CDR3 sequence reads: CALGGGRLNTGELFF. Here the CDR3 DNA reads TGTGCCTTGGGAGGGGGGCGCTTGAACACCGGGGAGCTGTTTTTT.

Concerning this clone itself: The same CDR3 can be traced to other DNA sequences in this sample. The V and J genes are TRBV19 and TRBJ2-6, with D hard to call. Germline CDR1 is LNHDA and CDR2 is SQIVND (reference sequence). The V end was cut by 3 bases, the J end by 1 base, with 4 bases between. The CDR3 extends over 14 amino acids. CDR3 sequence (DNA): TGTGCCAGTAGTATCTTGTCTGGGGCCAACGTCCTGACTTTC. Translating it yields CASSILSGANVLTF.

This clone was counted a single time. V usage is TRBV5-1 and J usage is TRBJ2-7, with 8 bases matching TRBD2. After removal of 4 bases from V and 5 bases from J, the junction contained 11 bases not matched to a gene. The CDR3 runs 15 residues. Germline V gene sequence: CDR1 SGHRS, CDR2 YFSETQ. Written as DNA, the CDR3 is TGCGCCAGCAGCACCAGACTAGCGAAGGTCCACGAGCAGTACTTC. As protein: CASSTRLAKVHEQYF.

The chain uses TRBV28 and TRBJ2-3; tentative D call: TRBD2 (5 bases). This CDR3 is 13 amino acids long. CDR1 and CDR2 (germline): MDHEN, SYDVKM. V was shortened by 2 bases and J by 8 bases, with 11 bases between the two germline ends. The DNA for the CDR3 is TGTGCCAGCAGTTTAGAAAGTCGGGGTACGCAGTATTTT. It specifies CASSLESRGTQYF. The full variable domain, in which reference TRBV28 and TRBJ2-3 provide the parts outside the CDR3, is DVKVTQSSRYLVKRTGEKVFLECVQDMDHENMFWYRQDPGLGLRLIYFSYDVKMKEKGDIPEGYSVSREKKERFSLILESASTNQTSMYLCASSLESRGTQYFGPGTRLTVL.

This chain uses TRBV12-3 or TRBV12-4 with TRBJ1-2, with D perhaps matching TRBD1 (6 bases). There are 13 residues in the CDR3. V was trimmed by 6 bases and J by 6 bases, leaving 14 bases between them. The DNA for the CDR3 is TGTGCCAGCAGATCCGGGGGGCCGAATGGCTACACCTTC. This gives the protein CASRSGGPNGYTF.

The chain employs TRBV27 and TRBJ2-7; 11 nucleotides agree with TRBD2. This CDR3 has 16 residues. The V gene end was trimmed by 2 bases and the J gene end by 2 bases; junction bases not matched to a gene: 5. Germline CDR1 MNHEY, CDR2 SMNVEV (reference sequence). CDR3 nucleotides: TGTGCCAGCAGTTTACGAGGGACTAGCGGAACCTACGAGCAGTACTTC. Translated: CASSLRGTSGTYEQYF.

The rearrangement joins TRBV6-5 to TRBJ2-7; D unresolved. CDR1 MNHEY and CDR2 SVGAGI come from the germline V gene. The CDR3 loop spans 14 amino acids. V was trimmed by 7 bases and J by 3 bases, leaving 16 bases between them. CDR3 DNA: TGTGCCAGCACCGCCGTCGTGGGCCTCTACGAGCAGTACTTC. It encodes CASTAVVGLYEQYF.

V is TRBV4-2 and J is TRBJ2-1; 10 bases fit TRBD2. Germline V gene lookup returns CDR1 LGHNA and CDR2 YNFKEQ. Trimming at V came to 0 bases and at J to 6 bases, leaving 11 bases not matched to a gene. The CDR3 runs to 18 residues. CDR3 nucleotides: TGTGCCAGCAGCCAAGATGGGGCAGGGACTAGCGAGGCCAATGAGCAGTTCTTC. Protein sequence: CASSQDGAGTSEANEQFF.

This clone has just a few counts. The gene calls are TRBV10-3 and TRBJ1-4; a weak D match, TRBD1 (6 bases). The V end lost 0 bases, the J end lost 5 bases, and 16 bases lay between the germline ends. The CDR3 covers 17 residues. Germline CDR1 ENHRY, CDR2 SYGVKD. CDR3 sequence (DNA): TGTGCCATCAGTGAGTCTTCGGGGGGCGGAAGGAATGAAAAACTGTTTTTT. It encodes CAISESSGGGRNEKLFF.

The CDR3 loop is CASSYSLAGGNEQFF. The CDR3 DNA sequence: TGTGCCAGCAGCTACTCATTAGCGGGAGGGAATGAGCAGTTCTTC. The chain is built from TRBV11-3 and TRBJ2-1; 11 nucleotides agree with TRBD2. Losses at the gene ends were 4 bases for V and 7 bases for J; bases not matched to a gene: 6. This CDR3 has 15 amino acids. Germline V gives CDR1 SGHNT, CDR2 YENEEA. Full variable domain (outside the CDR3, taken from reference TRBV11-3 and TRBJ2-1): EAGVVQSPRYKIIEKKQPVAFWCNPISGHNTLYWYLQNLGQGPELLIRYENEEAVDDSQLPKDRFSAERLKGVDSTLKIQPAELGDSAVYLCASSYSLAGGNEQFFGPGTRLTVL.

The chain joins TRBV6-2 or TRBV6-3 to TRBJ2-1, with 14 bases fitting TRBD2. The CDR3 spans 20 residues. The J segment lost 4 bases and the V segment lost 5 bases, leaving 16 bases of the junction unmatched. Germline V gene lookup returns CDR1 MNHEY and CDR2 SVGEGT. CDR3 DNA: TGTGCCAGCAGTCAGACACCGACTAGCGGGAGGGCAGGGTTGTACAATGAGCAGTTCTTC. This codes for CASSQTPTSGRAGLYNEQFF.

The rearrangement uses TRBV5-6 and TRBJ2-7; 9 bases match TRBD2. Germline V gives CDR1 SGHDT, CDR2 YYEEEE. With V trimmed by 0 bases and J by 2 bases, 6 bases remained unmatched. The length of the CDR3 is 16 residues. CDR3 bases: TGTGCCAGCAGCTTGGGCCTCGGACTAGCGACCTACGAGCAGTACTTC. The encoded protein is CASSLGLGLATYEQYF.

The chain employs TRBV29-1 and TRBJ1-2; TRBD1 matches at 10 bases. The CDR3 contains 15 residues. The V segment lost 2 bases and the J segment 5 bases; nucleotides outside the gene matches: 8. CDR1 is SQVTM and CDR2 is ANQGSEA in the germline V gene. The CDR3 here is CSVENSGDRGYGYTF. The DNA of the CDR3 is TGCAGCGTTGAAAATTCGGGGGACAGGGGTTATGGCTACACCTTC. The whole variable domain, remainder taken from reference TRBV29-1 and TRBJ1-2, is SAVISQKPSRDICQRGTSLTIQCQVDSQVTMMFWYRQQPGQSLTLIATANQGSEATYESGFVIDKFPISRPNLTFSTLTVSNMSPEDSSIYLCSVENSGDRGYGYTFGSGTRLTVV.

V is TRBV18 and J is TRBJ2-3; 7 nucleotides agree with TRBD2. Unmatched junction bases numbered 7, after V lost 3 bases and J lost 4 bases. The CDR3 runs to 15 residues. Germline values: CDR1 KGHSH, CDR2 LQKENI. As DNA, the CDR3 is TGTGCCAGCTCACCCCGTCCTCTAGCGGCAGATACGCAGTATTTT. It is translated as CASSPRPLAADTQYF.

This clone has a handful of counts. The V gene is TRBV6-5, the J gene TRBJ1-2; D is possibly TRBD1 (5 bases). CDR1 and CDR2 from the germline V gene are MNHEY and SVGAGI. The V end was cut by 8 bases, the J end by 11 bases, with 21 bases between. The length of the CDR3 is 13 residues. CDR3 sequence (DNA): TGTGCCAGCCAATTTCCAGGAGGGGATGTGTACACCTTC. It yields the protein CASQFPGGDVYTF.

This chain connects TRBV7-9 to TRBJ2-1; TRBD1 agrees at 7 bases. This CDR3 is built from 15 residues. The germline gives CDR1 SEHNR, CDR2 FQNEAQ (reference sequence). The junction had 2 bases not matched to a gene; V was cut back by 3 bases and J by 0 bases. As DNA, the CDR3 is TGTGCCAGCAGCTTCTGGACAGGCTCCTACAATGAGCAGTTCTTC. Amino acid sequence: CASSFWTGSYNEQFF.

The genes are TRBV12-3 or TRBV12-4 and TRBJ1-2, with D maybe TRBD1 (5 bases). The V and J ends lost 3 bases and 6 bases respectively, with 11 bases between them. The CDR3 is 13 amino acids. DNA for the CDR3: TGTGCCAGCAGTTTTGGGACTCTCAATGGCTACACCTTC. Translating it yields CASSFGTLNGYTF.